Listed below are T cell receptor beta chains from one sample, sequenced in a study of technical replicates of blood from several donors. The assay was immunoSEQ multiplex PCR, and TCRdb's table has in-frame clones only and misses some. Of 100,000 or so clones listed, roughly 95% are singletons. Sequencing was done on a sample of T cells isolated from PBMCs. Every receptor here comes from a human donor in good health. CDR3s include the opening cysteine and the closing phenylalanine or tryptophan. D genes are given only for firm matches. The size field is filled for only some rows; it gives once, few, many or a size class.

D gene: .
V gene: TRBV19
J gene: TRBJ2-3
clone size: .
CDR3 DNA: TGTGCCGAGGGGGCGGGGAACACAGATACGCAGTATTTT
CDR3 protein: CAEGAGNTDTQYF

D gene: .
V gene: TRBV4-1
J gene: TRBJ1-1
clone size: .
CDR3 DNA: TGCGCCAGCAGGGGGCGGACTATGAACATTGAAGCTTTCTTT
CDR3 protein: CASRGRTMNIEAFF

D gene: TRBD1
V gene: TRBV5-1
J gene: TRBJ2-7
clone size: .
CDR3 DNA: TGCGCCAGCAGCCAGGGACAGGGAAGCGAGCAGTACTTC
CDR3 protein: CASSQGQGSEQYF

D gene: .
V gene: TRBV20-1
J gene: TRBJ2-1
clone size: once
CDR3 DNA: TGCAGTGCAGGACACGGAGAGCAGTTCTTC
CDR3 protein: CSAGHGEQFF

D gene: .
V gene: TRBV7-3
J gene: TRBJ2-5
clone size: .
CDR3 DNA: TGTGCCAGCAGCTTCGCAGGGCTAGAGACCCAGTACTTC
CDR3 protein: CASSFAGLETQYF

D gene: TRBD2
V gene: TRBV11-3
J gene: TRBJ2-7
clone size: .
CDR3 DNA: TGTGCCAGCAGCTTAGTTGCTAGCGGGGGCCTTACTGAGCAGTACTTC
CDR3 protein: CASSLVASGGLTEQYF

D gene: .
V gene: TRBV25-1
J gene: TRBJ1-4
clone size: .
CDR3 DNA: TGTGCCAGCAGTGAATTTAACAGCCTTAATGAAAAACTGTTTTTT
CDR3 protein: CASSEFNSLNEKLFF

D gene: TRBD1
V gene: TRBV5-1
J gene: TRBJ1-2
clone size: .
CDR3 DNA: TGCGCCAGCAGCTTGGTGGGACAGGGAGGCTATGGCTACACCTTC
CDR3 protein: CASSLVGQGGYGYTF

D gene: .
V gene: TRBV6-5
J gene: TRBJ1-3
clone size: once
CDR3 DNA: TGTGCCAGCCAGGCTTCTGGAAACACCATATATTTT
CDR3 protein: CASQASGNTIYF

D gene: .
V gene: TRBV6-5
J gene: TRBJ2-5
clone size: .
CDR3 DNA: TGTGCCAGCAGTCCGGGTCTGCGGGAGACCCAGTACTTC
CDR3 protein: CASSPGLRETQYF

D gene: .
V gene: TRBV27
J gene: TRBJ2-3
clone size: .
CDR3 DNA: TGTGCCAGCAGTTCCCGGACAGATACGCAGTATTTT
CDR3 protein: CASSSRTDTQYF

D gene: TRBD1
V gene: TRBV7-6
J gene: TRBJ1-2
clone size: .
CDR3 DNA: TGTGCCAGCAGTTCTGGCCGGGACAGGGTTGGGGATGGCTACACCTTC
CDR3 protein: CASSSGRDRVGDGYTF

D gene: TRBD2
V gene: TRBV14
J gene: TRBJ2-1
clone size: .
CDR3 DNA: TGTGCCAGCACCCTAGCGGGAGGAGGAAATGAGCAGTTCTTC
CDR3 protein: CASTLAGGGNEQFF

D gene: TRBD1
V gene: TRBV6-1
J gene: TRBJ2-7
clone size: .
CDR3 DNA: TGTGCCAGCAGGCTTCAGGGGGCCTACGAGCAGTACTTC
CDR3 protein: CASRLQGAYEQYF

D gene: .
V gene: TRBV2
J gene: TRBJ2-1
clone size: .
CDR3 DNA: TGTGCCAGCAGCGGGGTCCCCTACAATGAGCAGTTCTTC
CDR3 protein: CASSGVPYNEQFF

D gene: .
V gene: TRBV4-1
J gene: TRBJ2-3
clone size: once
CDR3 DNA: TGCGCCAGCAGCCAAGGAGGGGGAACTAGCACAGATACGCAGTATTTT
CDR3 protein: CASSQGGGTSTDTQYF

D gene: .
V gene: TRBV12-5
J gene: TRBJ1-2
clone size: .
CDR3 DNA: TGTGCTAGTGGTTTGTCGACAGGCTACTATGGCTACACCTTC
CDR3 protein: CASGLSTGYYGYTF

D gene: .
V gene: TRBV6-5
J gene: TRBJ2-7
clone size: once
CDR3 DNA: TGTGCCAGTACCGACGGCGGGCGCCACGAGCAGTACTTC
CDR3 protein: CASTDGGRHEQYF

D gene: TRBD2
V gene: TRBV14
J gene: TRBJ2-3
clone size: .
CDR3 DNA: TGTGCCACCCACCCTAGCGGGGGTGATACGCAGTATTTT
CDR3 protein: CATHPSGGDTQYF

D gene: .
V gene: TRBV6-5
J gene: TRBJ2-7
clone size: once
CDR3 DNA: TGTGCCAGCAGTTACTCCTCCCGAGGACCCGGAGGGGAGCAGTACTTC
CDR3 protein: CASSYSSRGPGGEQYF

D gene: .
V gene: TRBV6-1
J gene: TRBJ1-2
clone size: .
CDR3 DNA: TGTGCCAGCAGTGAAGCATGGTTACTTACTAACTATGGCTACACCTTC
CDR3 protein: CASSEAWLLTNYGYTF

D gene: .
V gene: TRBV4-1
J gene: TRBJ1-2
clone size: .
CDR3 DNA: TGCGCCAGCAGTCAAGACGCCGGGACTGACAGCTATGGCTACACCTTC
CDR3 protein: CASSQDAGTDSYGYTF

D gene: .
V gene: TRBV7-3
J gene: TRBJ2-3
clone size: .
CDR3 DNA: TGTGCCAGCAGCTCCCGGTCGGGGGCAGGGGGGATAGATACGCAGTATTTT
CDR3 protein: CASSSRSGAGGIDTQYF

D gene: .
V gene: TRBV6-6
J gene: TRBJ2-5
clone size: .
CDR3 DNA: TGTGCCAGCAGTTTATCGCGCCAAGAGACCCAGTACTTC
CDR3 protein: CASSLSRQETQYF

D gene: TRBD2
V gene: TRBV27
J gene: TRBJ2-7
clone size: .
CDR3 DNA: TGTGCCAGCAGTTTATCCGGACGGTTGACTAGCGGCGACACCTACGAGCAGTACTTC
CDR3 protein: CASSLSGRLTSGDTYEQYF

D gene: .
V gene: TRBV6-1
J gene: TRBJ1-1
clone size: few
CDR3 DNA: TGTGCCAGCAGTGAGCTGAGGAACACTGAAGCTTTCTTT
CDR3 protein: CASSELRNTEAFF

D gene: TRBD1
V gene: TRBV5-1
J gene: TRBJ1-3
clone size: once
CDR3 DNA: TGCGCCAGCAGCCCTGCGGATGGGACAGCACTAGTCACCATATATTTT
CDR3 protein: CASSPADGTALVTIYF

D gene: TRBD1
V gene: TRBV6-8
J gene: TRBJ2-7
clone size: .
CDR3 DNA: TGTGCCAGTGAATACCCACAAGGGGGCGAATGGAACGAGCAGTACTTC
CDR3 protein: CASEYPQGGEWNEQYF

D gene: TRBD2
V gene: TRBV5-4
J gene: TRBJ2-5
clone size: .
CDR3 DNA: TGTGCCAGCAGCTTGTCTAGCGGGACAGAGACCCAGTACTTC
CDR3 protein: CASSLSSGTETQYF

D gene: TRBD1
V gene: TRBV5-1
J gene: TRBJ2-3
clone size: .
CDR3 DNA: TGCGCCAGCAGCCAAGACAGGGGGCTTACAGATACGCAGTATTTT
CDR3 protein: CASSQDRGLTDTQYF

D gene: .
V gene: TRBV12-5
J gene: TRBJ2-1
clone size: once
CDR3 DNA: TGTGCTAGTGGTTTGTTAGCTGGATCCTACAATGAGCAGTTCTTC
CDR3 protein: CASGLLAGSYNEQFF

D gene: TRBD2
V gene: TRBV7-9
J gene: TRBJ2-3
clone size: .
CDR3 DNA: TGTGCCAGCAGCTCCGGACTAGCGGAATCCACAGATACGCAGTATTTT
CDR3 protein: CASSSGLAESTDTQYF

D gene: .
V gene: TRBV10-2
J gene: TRBJ1-1
clone size: .
CDR3 DNA: TGCGCCAGCAGCCCTGAGGGCGGGCTCACTGAAGCTTTCTTT
CDR3 protein: CASSPEGGLTEAFF

D gene: .
V gene: TRBV5-6
J gene: TRBJ1-1
clone size: .
CDR3 DNA: TGTGCCAGCAGCTTGGCTGCAGGAGGATATCTGAACACTGAAGCTTTCTTT
CDR3 protein: CASSLAAGGYLNTEAFF

D gene: .
V gene: TRBV15
J gene: TRBJ2-7
clone size: .
CDR3 DNA: TGTGCCACCAGCAGCCGGGACACAATCTACGAGCAGTACTTC
CDR3 protein: CATSSRDTIYEQYF

D gene: .
V gene: TRBV28
J gene: TRBJ2-1
clone size: .
CDR3 DNA: TGTGCCAGCAGTTCGTCTAGCTACACGTCCTTACATGGTGAGCAGTTCTTC
CDR3 protein: CASSSSSYTSLHGEQFF

D gene: .
V gene: TRBV7-6
J gene: TRBJ2-4
clone size: .
CDR3 DNA: TGTGCCAGCAGCCCCCGCTTGAGTCTAGCCAAAAACATTCAGTACTTC
CDR3 protein: CASSPRLSLAKNIQYF